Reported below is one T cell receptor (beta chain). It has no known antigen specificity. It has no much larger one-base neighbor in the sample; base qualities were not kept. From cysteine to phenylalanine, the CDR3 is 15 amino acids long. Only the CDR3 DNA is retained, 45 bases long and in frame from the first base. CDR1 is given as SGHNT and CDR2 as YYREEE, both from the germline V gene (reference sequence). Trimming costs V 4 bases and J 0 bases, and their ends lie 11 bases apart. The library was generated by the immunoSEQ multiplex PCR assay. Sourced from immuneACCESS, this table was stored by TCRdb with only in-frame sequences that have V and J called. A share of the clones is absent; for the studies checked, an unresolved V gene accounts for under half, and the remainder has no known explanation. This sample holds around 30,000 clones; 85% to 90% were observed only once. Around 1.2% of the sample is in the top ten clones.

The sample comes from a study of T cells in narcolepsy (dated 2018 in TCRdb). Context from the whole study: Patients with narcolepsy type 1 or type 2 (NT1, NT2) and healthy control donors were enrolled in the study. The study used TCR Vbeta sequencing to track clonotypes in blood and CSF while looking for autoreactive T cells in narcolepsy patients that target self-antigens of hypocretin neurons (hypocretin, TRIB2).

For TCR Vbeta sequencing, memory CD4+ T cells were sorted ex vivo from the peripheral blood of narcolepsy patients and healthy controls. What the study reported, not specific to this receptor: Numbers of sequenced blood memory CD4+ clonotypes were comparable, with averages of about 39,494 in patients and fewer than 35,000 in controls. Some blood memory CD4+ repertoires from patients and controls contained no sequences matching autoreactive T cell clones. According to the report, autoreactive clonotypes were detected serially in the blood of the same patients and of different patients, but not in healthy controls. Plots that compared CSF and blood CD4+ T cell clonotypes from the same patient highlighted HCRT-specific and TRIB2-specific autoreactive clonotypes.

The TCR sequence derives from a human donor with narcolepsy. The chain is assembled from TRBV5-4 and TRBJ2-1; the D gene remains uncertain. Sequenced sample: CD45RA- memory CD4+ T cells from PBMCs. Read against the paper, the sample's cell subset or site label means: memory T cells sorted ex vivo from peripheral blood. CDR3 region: CASSPGGSSYNEQFF. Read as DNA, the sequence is TGTGCCAGCAGCCCCGGTGGGTCCTCCTACAATGAGCAGTTCTTC.